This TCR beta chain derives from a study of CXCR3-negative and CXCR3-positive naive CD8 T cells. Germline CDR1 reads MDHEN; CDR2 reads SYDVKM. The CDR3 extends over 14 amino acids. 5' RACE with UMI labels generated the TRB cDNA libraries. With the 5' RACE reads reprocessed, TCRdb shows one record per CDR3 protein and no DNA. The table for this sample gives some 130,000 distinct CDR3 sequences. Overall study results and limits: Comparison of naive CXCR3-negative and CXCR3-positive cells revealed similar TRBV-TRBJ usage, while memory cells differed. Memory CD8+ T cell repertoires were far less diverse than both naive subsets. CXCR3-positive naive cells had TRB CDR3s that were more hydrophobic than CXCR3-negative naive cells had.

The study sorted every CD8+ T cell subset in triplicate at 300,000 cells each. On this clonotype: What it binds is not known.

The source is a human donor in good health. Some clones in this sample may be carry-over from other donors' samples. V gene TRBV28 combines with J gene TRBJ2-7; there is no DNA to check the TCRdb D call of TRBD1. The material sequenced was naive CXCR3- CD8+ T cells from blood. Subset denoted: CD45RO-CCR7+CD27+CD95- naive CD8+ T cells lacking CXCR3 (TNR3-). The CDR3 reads CASSSGQLFYEQYF.